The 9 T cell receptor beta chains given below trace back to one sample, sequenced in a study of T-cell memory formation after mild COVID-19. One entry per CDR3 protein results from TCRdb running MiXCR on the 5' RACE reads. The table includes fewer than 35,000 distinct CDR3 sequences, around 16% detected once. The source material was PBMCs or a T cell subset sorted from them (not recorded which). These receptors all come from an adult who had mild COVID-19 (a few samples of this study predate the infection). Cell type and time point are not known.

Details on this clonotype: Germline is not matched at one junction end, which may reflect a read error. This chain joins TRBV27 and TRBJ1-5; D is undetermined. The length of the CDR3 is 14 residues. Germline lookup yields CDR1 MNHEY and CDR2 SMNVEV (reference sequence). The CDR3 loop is CDSSSLQSNQPQHF. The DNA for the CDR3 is TGTGACAGCAGTTCCCTTCAGAGCAATCAGCCCCAGCATTTT.

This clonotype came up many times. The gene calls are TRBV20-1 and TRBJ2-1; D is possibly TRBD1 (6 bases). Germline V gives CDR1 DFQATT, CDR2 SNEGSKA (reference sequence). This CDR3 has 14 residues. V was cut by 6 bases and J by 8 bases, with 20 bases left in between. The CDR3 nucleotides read TGCAGTGCCACCCCCGGGACAAGGCCGGATGAGCAGTTCTTC. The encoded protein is CSATPGTRPDEQFF.

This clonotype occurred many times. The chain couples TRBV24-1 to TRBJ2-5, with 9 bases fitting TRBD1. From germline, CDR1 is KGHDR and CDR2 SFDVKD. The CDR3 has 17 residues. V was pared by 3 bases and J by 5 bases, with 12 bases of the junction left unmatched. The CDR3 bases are TGTGCCACCAGTGATCCCGGACAGGGGTACGTTGGGGAGACCCAGTACTTC. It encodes CATSDPGQGYVGETQYF.

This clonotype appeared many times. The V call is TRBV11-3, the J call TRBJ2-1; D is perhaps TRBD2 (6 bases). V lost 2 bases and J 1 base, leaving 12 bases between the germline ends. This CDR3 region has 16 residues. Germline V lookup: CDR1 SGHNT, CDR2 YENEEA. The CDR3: CASSLKAGWSYNEQFF. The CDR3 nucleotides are TGTGCCAGCAGCTTAAAGGCGGGGTGGTCCTACAATGAGCAGTTCTTC.

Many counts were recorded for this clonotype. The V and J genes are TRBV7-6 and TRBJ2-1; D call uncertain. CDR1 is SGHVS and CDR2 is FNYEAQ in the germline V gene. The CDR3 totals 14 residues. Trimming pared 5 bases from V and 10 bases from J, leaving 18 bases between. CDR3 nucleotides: TGTGCCAGCAGCCCAGCCCCTCCACTCTGGGAGCAGTTCTTC. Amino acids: CASSPAPPLWEQFF.

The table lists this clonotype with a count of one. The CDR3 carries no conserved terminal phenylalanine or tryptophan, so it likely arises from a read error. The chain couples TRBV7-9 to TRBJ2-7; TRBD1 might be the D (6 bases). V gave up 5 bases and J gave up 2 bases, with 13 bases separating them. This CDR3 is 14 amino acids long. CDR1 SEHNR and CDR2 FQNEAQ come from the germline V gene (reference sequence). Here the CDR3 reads CASSPTGLPYEQYS. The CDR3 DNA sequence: TGTGCCAGCAGCCCTACAGGGCTACCCTACGAGCAGTACTCC.

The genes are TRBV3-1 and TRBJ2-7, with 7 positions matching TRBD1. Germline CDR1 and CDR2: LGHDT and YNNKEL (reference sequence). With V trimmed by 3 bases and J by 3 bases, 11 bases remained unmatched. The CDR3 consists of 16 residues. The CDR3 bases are TGTGCCAGCAGCCATCGACAGGGCTCCTTTTTCTACGAGCAGTACTTC. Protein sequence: CASSHRQGSFFYEQYF.

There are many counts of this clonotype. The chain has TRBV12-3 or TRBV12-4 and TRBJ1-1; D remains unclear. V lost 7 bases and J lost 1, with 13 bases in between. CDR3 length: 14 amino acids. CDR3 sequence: CASTLGQSNTEAFF. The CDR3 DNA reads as TGTGCCAGCACCTTAGGGCAGTCGAACACTGAAGCTTTCTTT.

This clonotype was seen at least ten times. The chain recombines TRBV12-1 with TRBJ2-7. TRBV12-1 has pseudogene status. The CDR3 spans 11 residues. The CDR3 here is CASSFTHEQYF. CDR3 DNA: TGTGCCAGCAGCTTTACCCACGAGCAGTACTTC.